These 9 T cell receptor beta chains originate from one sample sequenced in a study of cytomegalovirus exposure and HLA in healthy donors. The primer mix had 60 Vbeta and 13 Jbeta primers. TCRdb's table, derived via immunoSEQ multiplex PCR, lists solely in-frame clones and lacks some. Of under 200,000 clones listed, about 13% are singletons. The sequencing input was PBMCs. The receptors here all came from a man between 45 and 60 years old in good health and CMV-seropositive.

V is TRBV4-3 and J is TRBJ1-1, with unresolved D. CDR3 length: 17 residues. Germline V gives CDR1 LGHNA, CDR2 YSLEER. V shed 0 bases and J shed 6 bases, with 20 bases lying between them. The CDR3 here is CASSQDWGGSLYAEAFF. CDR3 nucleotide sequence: TGCGCCAGCAGCCAAGATTGGGGAGGGTCCCTTTACGCTGAAGCTTTCTTT.

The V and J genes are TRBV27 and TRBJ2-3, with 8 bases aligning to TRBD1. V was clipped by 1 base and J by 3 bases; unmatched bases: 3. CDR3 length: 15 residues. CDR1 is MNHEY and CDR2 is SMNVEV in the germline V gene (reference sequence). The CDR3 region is CASSLWGQETDTQYF. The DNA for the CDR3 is TGTGCCAGCAGTTTATGGGGACAGGAGACAGATACGCAGTATTTT.

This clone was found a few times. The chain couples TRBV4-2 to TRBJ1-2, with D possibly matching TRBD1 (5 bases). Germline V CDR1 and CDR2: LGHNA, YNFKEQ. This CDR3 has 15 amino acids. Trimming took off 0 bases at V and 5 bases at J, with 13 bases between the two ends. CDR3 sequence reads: CASSQEGGAGYGYTF. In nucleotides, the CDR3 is TGTGCCAGCAGCCAAGAGGGAGGGGCAGGGTATGGCTACACCTTC.

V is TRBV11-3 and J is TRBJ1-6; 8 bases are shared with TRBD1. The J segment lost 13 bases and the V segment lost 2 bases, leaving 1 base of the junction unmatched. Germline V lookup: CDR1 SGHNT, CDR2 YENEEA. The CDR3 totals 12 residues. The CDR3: CASSLHRGPLHF. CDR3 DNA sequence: TGTGCCAGCAGCTTACACAGGGGGCCCCTCCACTTT.

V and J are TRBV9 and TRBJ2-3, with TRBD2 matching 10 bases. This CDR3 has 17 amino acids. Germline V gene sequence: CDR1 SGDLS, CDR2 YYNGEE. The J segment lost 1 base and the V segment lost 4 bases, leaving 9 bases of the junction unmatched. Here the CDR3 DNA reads TGTGCCAGCAGCTCTCTGACTAGCGGGCCTCGCACAGATACGCAGTATTTT. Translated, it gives CASSSLTSGPRTDTQYF.

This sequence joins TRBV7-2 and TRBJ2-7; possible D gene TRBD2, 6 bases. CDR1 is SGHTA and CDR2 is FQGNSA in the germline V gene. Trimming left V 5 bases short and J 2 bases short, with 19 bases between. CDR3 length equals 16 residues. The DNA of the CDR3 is TGTGCCAGCAGCCGCTGGACGGACGGCGGGGCCTACGAGCAGTACTTC. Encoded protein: CASSRWTDGGAYEQYF.

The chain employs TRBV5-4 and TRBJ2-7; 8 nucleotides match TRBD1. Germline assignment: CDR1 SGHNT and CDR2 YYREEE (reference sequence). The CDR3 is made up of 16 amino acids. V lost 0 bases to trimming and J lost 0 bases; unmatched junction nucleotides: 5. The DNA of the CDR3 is TGTGCCAGCAGCTTGGGGGCAGGGGGCATCTCCTACGAGCAGTACTTC. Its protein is CASSLGAGGISYEQYF.

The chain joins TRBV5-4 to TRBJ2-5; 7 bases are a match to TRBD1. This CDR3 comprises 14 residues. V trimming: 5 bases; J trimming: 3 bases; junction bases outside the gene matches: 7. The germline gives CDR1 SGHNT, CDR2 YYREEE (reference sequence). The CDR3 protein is CASSLFTGEETQYF. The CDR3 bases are TGTGCCAGCAGTCTGTTCACAGGGGAAGAGACCCAGTACTTC.

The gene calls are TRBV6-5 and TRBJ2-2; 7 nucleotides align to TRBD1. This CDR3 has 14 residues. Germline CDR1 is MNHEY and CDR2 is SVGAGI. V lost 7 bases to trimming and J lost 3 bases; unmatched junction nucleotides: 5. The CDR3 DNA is TGTGCCAGCACCCCGGGACAGTACACCGGGGAGCTGTTTTTT. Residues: CASTPGQYTGELFF.